The 30 T cell receptor beta chains below were found in one sample sequenced in a study of blood T cell repertoires in COVID-19. Profiling relied on immunoSEQ multiplex PCR, and the TCRdb table lists in-frame clones only, not all of them. The sample contains 470,000 or so clones, 75% to 90% of which appear only once. The sequenced sample was peripheral blood. The receptors come from a human donor in a cohort sampled during active COVID-19.

This clone was found a few times. The rearrangement uses TRBV27 and TRBJ2-1; 7 bases map to TRBD2. The trim removed 3 bases at V and 6 bases at J, leaving 5 bases unmatched. Germline loops: CDR1 MNHEY, CDR2 SMNVEV (reference sequence). CDR3 length: 14 amino acids. CDR3: CASSFGGSGNEQFF. The CDR3 region has the DNA TGTGCCAGCAGTTTTGGCGGGAGCGGCAATGAGCAGTTCTTC.

The rearrangement joins TRBV19 to TRBJ2-5; D is ambiguous. The germline V gene encodes CDR1 LNHDA and CDR2 SQIVND (reference sequence). Trimming took 7 bases from V and 0 from J, leaving 12 bases between them. CDR3 size: 14 residues. In nucleotides, the CDR3 is TGTGCCAGTAAGAGCGCCCTGTACCAAGAGACCCAGTACTTC. As protein: CASKSALYQETQYF.

This chain joins TRBV30 and TRBJ2-7; D is unclear. Per germline, CDR1 GTSNPN and CDR2 SVGIG (reference sequence). The CDR3 spans 11 residues. Trimming shortened V by 5 bases and J by 6 bases, and 11 bases separated the two germline ends. As DNA, the CDR3 is TGTGCCTGGGGCCGTTGGGCCGAGCAGTACTTC. Its translation is CAWGRWAEQYF. The full variable domain, with the rest looked up from reference TRBV30 and TRBJ2-7, is SQTIHQWPATLVQPVGSPLSLECTVEGTSNPNLYWYRQAAGRGLQLLFYSVGIGQISSEVPQNLSASRPQDRQFILSSKKLLLSDSGFYLCAWGRWAEQYFGPGTRLTVT.

This CDR3 is CASSPGGEQYF. CDR3 coding DNA: TGTGCCAGCAGCCCGGGGGGGGAGCAGTACTTC. The chain recombines TRBV13 with TRBJ2-7; 8 bases fit TRBD2. CDR1 PRHDT and CDR2 FYEKMQ come from the germline V gene (reference sequence). This CDR3 has 11 residues. The V and J ends lost 5 bases and 7 bases, in that order; junction bases with no gene match: 1.

The chain links TRBV30 to TRBJ1-5; possible D gene TRBD1, 5 bases. Germline-derived CDR1 and CDR2 are GTSNPN and SVGIG (reference sequence). Trimming shortened V by 0 bases and J by 7 bases, and 10 bases separated the two germline ends. The CDR3 runs 13 residues. The CDR3 spells CAWSVQGVQPQHF. The CDR3 nucleotides are TGTGCCTGGAGTGTACAAGGGGTGCAGCCCCAGCATTTT.

The rearrangement joins TRBV29-1 to TRBJ2-1; D might be TRBD2 (6 bases). V lost 6 bases and J 10 bases, leaving 16 bases between the germline ends. This CDR3 contains 12 residues. Germline lookup yields CDR1 SQVTM and CDR2 ANQGSEA. The DNA of the CDR3 is TGCAGCGTGGATTTACTAGCCAAAGAGCAGTTCTTC. It translates to CSVDLLAKEQFF.

The chain employs TRBV7-3 and TRBJ2-7; 8 bases are a match to TRBD1. Germline CDR1 SGHTA, CDR2 FQGTGA. J was trimmed by 2 bases and V by 2 bases; bases with no gene match: 2. The CDR3 is 14 amino acids. The CDR3 loop is CASSLPDRAYEQYF. The DNA for the CDR3 is TGTGCCAGCAGCTTACCGGACAGGGCCTACGAGCAGTACTTC.

Only one count was recorded for this clone. The chain employs TRBV24-1 and TRBJ1-2; D remains unclear. The V gene's germline CDR1 is KGHDR and CDR2 SFDVKD. The germline V and J ends were trimmed by 9 bases and 0 bases, with 16 bases remaining between them. This CDR3 region has 15 residues. CDR3 nucleotide sequence: TGTGCCACCGGCGATGGCGCGGGCTCTAACTATGGCTACACCTTC. It yields the protein CATGDGAGSNYGYTF.

This clone was recorded a few times. The V and J genes are TRBV5-4 and TRBJ2-7; TRBD2 agrees at 11 bases. Trimming took 4 bases from V and 2 from J; bases not matched to a gene: 5. The CDR3 spans 15 residues. CDR1 is SGHNT, CDR2 YYREEE, per germline (reference sequence). CDR3 coding DNA: TGTGCCAGCAGCCCTATTAGCGGGAGGGCCTACGAGCAGTACTTC. Its translation: CASSPISGRAYEQYF.

The V call is TRBV27, the J call TRBJ2-2, with 9 nucleotides matching TRBD2. The trim removed 5 bases at V and 4 bases at J, leaving 5 bases unmatched. The CDR3 is made up of 15 amino acids. Germline V gene sequence: CDR1 MNHEY, CDR2 SMNVEV (reference sequence). The CDR3 DNA is TGTGCCAGCAGTCGGCGGGAGGGCCTCACCGGGGAGCTGTTTTTT. The encoded protein is CASSRREGLTGELFF.

This clone was counted between two and nine times. This rearrangement joins TRBV11-2 to TRBJ1-6, with unresolved D. CDR1 is SGHAT, CDR2 FQNNGV, per germline. This CDR3 is built from 12 residues. Trimming pared 5 bases from V and 11 bases from J, leaving 10 bases between. The DNA of the CDR3 is TGTGCCAGCAGCCACCTGAGGGCACCCCTCCACTTT. Protein sequence: CASSHLRAPLHF.

The chain carries TRBV5-1 and TRBJ1-5; TRBD1 agrees at 7 bases. V lost 3 bases and J lost 3; bases outside the gene matches: 3. Germline V gene data show CDR1 as SGHRS and CDR2 as YFSETQ. This CDR3 is 14 amino acids long. The CDR3 is CASSSGTVNQPQHF. The CDR3, as DNA: TGCGCCAGCAGCTCTGGGACAGTCAATCAGCCCCAGCATTTT.

The rearrangement uses TRBV9 and TRBJ2-3, with TRBD1 matching 7 bases. CDR1 and CDR2 from the germline V gene are SGDLS and YYNGEE. This CDR3 has 15 residues. The V and J ends lost 0 bases and 0 bases, in that order; junction bases with no gene match: 1. The CDR3 reads CASSVGDRSTDTQYF. The CDR3 DNA sequence: TGTGCCAGCAGCGTAGGGGACAGAAGCACAGATACGCAGTATTTT.

This clone was seen once. This chain uses TRBV4-2 with TRBJ1-2; 8 positions match TRBD1. The germline V gene encodes CDR1 LGHNA and CDR2 YNFKEQ. The length of the CDR3 is 16 residues. V gave up 2 bases and J gave up 5 bases; unmatched junction bases: 10. The CDR3 here is CASSQNVGQGAYGYTF. CDR3 nucleotide sequence: TGTGCCAGCAGCCAAAACGTCGGGCAGGGGGCTTATGGCTACACCTTC.

This chain links TRBV19 with TRBJ2-5; TRBD2 matches 10 bases. This CDR3 has 18 amino acids. J gave up 7 bases and V 0 bases, and 14 bases lay outside the gene matches. CDR1 LNHDA and CDR2 SQIVND come from the germline V gene (reference sequence). Here the CDR3 reads CASSIDSPGTSVMGTQYF. The CDR3 bases are TGTGCCAGTAGTATAGATTCTCCCGGGACTAGCGTTATGGGGACCCAGTACTTC. Full variable domain (missing parts from reference TRBV19 and TRBJ2-5): DGGITQSPKYLFRKEGQNVTLSCEQNLNHDAMYWYRQDPGQGLRLIYYSQIVNDFQKGDIAEGYSVSREKKESFPLTVTSAQKNPTAFYLCASSIDSPGTSVMGTQYFGPGTRLLVL.

The gene calls are TRBV30 and TRBJ2-2; 7 nucleotides match TRBD2. The V segment lost 4 bases and the J segment 5 bases; nucleotides outside the gene matches: 10. The CDR3 has 15 residues. Germline CDR1 GTSNPN, CDR2 SVGIG (reference sequence). DNA of the CDR3: TGTGCCTGGACCCCCGGAGGTAGCGGGACCGGGGAGCTGTTTTTT. Amino acids: CAWTPGGSGTGELFF. Using reference TRBV30 and TRBJ2-2 for the parts outside the CDR3, the full variable domain is SQTIHQWPATLVQPVGSPLSLECTVEGTSNPNLYWYRQAAGRGLQLLFYSVGIGQISSEVPQNLSASRPQDRQFILSSKKLLLSDSGFYLCAWTPGGSGTGELFFGEGSRLTVL.

The chain carries TRBV19 and TRBJ1-1; the match to TRBD1 covers 10 bases. Germline-derived CDR1 and CDR2 are LNHDA and SQIVND (reference sequence). The CDR3 loop spans 14 amino acids. V dropped 6 bases and J dropped 4; count of bases not matched to a gene: 5. Here the CDR3 DNA reads TGTGCCAGTAGCCCGACAGGGGGCGTCACTGAAGCTTTCTTT. It specifies CASSPTGGVTEAFF.

The chain has TRBV7-2 and TRBJ2-5, with no clear D. The CDR3 extends over 17 amino acids. Trimming removed 1 base from V and 1 base from J, with 16 bases in between. Germline V gives CDR1 SGHTA, CDR2 FQGNSA. The CDR3 DNA reads as TGTGCCAGCAGCTTAGGCCCAAAGAACTCGGGCCAAGAGACCCAGTACTTC. Protein sequence: CASSLGPKNSGQETQYF.

This rearrangement joins TRBV28 to TRBJ2-5; 9 bases align to TRBD1. J lost 5 bases, V lost 6 bases, and 7 bases had no gene match. Germline assignment: CDR1 MDHEN and CDR2 SYDVKM. CDR3 size: 14 residues. The CDR3 DNA reads as TGTGCCAGCAGCCGGGACAGGGCAGGGGAGACCCAGTACTTC. Amino acids: CASSRDRAGETQYF.

The chain is built from TRBV7-2 and TRBJ2-1; no clear D gene. CDR1 and CDR2 (germline): SGHTA, FQGNSA. The CDR3 is made up of 15 amino acids. The V end was cut by 2 bases, the J end by 3 bases, with 11 bases between. In DNA, the CDR3 is TGTGCCAGCAGCTTAAATGGAGACGTCTACAATGAGCAGTTCTTC. Its translation: CASSLNGDVYNEQFF.

This clone was picked up many times. The chain links TRBV9 to TRBJ1-6; 7 bases agree with TRBD1. Germline V gene lookup returns CDR1 SGDLS and CDR2 YYNGEE. The CDR3 covers 14 residues. V lost 0 bases, J lost 8 bases, and 2 bases stayed unmatched. The CDR3 sequence is CASSVGQGDSPLHF. The CDR3 bases are TGTGCCAGCAGCGTAGGACAGGGAGATTCACCCCTCCACTTT.

This clone was recorded at least ten times. J is TRBJ2-7 and V is TRBV19, with D maybe TRBD1 (6 bases). Trimming stripped 7 bases from V and 3 bases from J, with 13 bases between. The CDR3 contains 13 residues. Germline CDR1 is LNHDA and CDR2 is SQIVND (reference sequence). The CDR3 DNA sequence: TGTGCCAGTATTGGGCAGGGACACTACGAGCAGTACTTC. Translated: CASIGQGHYEQYF.

The chain carries TRBV20-1 and TRBJ1-2; D is unresolved. Between the trimmed V and J ends, which lost 3 bases and 4 bases, there was a span of 18 bases. Germline V CDR1 and CDR2: DFQATT, SNEGSKA (reference sequence). The CDR3 totals 15 residues. This CDR3 reads CSASSGLGGGYGYTF. CDR3 nucleotide sequence: TGCAGTGCTAGTAGTGGGCTCGGTGGAGGCTATGGCTACACCTTC.

V is TRBV4-3 and J is TRBJ1-1; possible D gene TRBD1, 5 bases. The CDR3 length is 13 residues. V was trimmed by 4 bases and J by 3 bases, leaving 9 bases between them. Germline assignment: CDR1 LGHNA and CDR2 YSLEER. The CDR3 nucleotides read TGCGCCAGCAGCCTAAAAGGGGACACTGAAGCTTTCTTT. Protein sequence: CASSLKGDTEAFF.

This chain connects TRBV19 to TRBJ1-1; maybe TRBD1 (5 bases). The germline CDR1 and CDR2 sequences are LNHDA and SQIVND (reference sequence). The CDR3 spans 14 residues. Deletions cut 3 bases from V and 5 bases from J, with 13 bases between. In DNA form, the CDR3 reads TGTGCCAGTAGTATTTGGGCAGGGAGGACTGAAGCTTTCTTT. Translated: CASSIWAGRTEAFF.

This sequence joins TRBV29-1 and TRBJ1-1; 7 bases agree with TRBD1. From germline, CDR1 is SQVTM and CDR2 ANQGSEA. The CDR3 covers 12 residues. V dropped 5 bases and J dropped 4; count of bases not matched to a gene: 4. The CDR3 spells CSVRTGATEAFF. Written as DNA, the CDR3 is TGCAGCGTTCGTACAGGGGCCACTGAAGCTTTCTTT.

The rearrangement uses TRBV19 and TRBJ2-2; D is possibly TRBD1 (6 bases). The CDR3 covers 15 residues. CDR1 is LNHDA, CDR2 SQIVND, per germline (reference sequence). Trimming stripped 0 bases from V and 4 bases from J, with 9 bases between. The CDR3 loop is CASSIEQGPTGELFF. The CDR3, as DNA: TGTGCCAGTAGTATAGAACAGGGCCCCACCGGGGAGCTGTTTTTT.

The J gene is TRBJ2-4, the V gene TRBV3-1 (or the pseudogene TRBV3-2); D is undetermined. Germline assignment: CDR1 LGHDT and CDR2 YNNKEL (reference sequence). The CDR3 is 15 residues long. Between the trimmed V and J ends, which lost 1 base and 6 bases, there was a span of 13 bases. CDR3 nucleotides: TGTGCCAGCAGCCAAGGGCCTTCACCCCCAAACATTCAGTACTTC. Protein product: CASSQGPSPPNIQYF.

The J gene is TRBJ2-5, the V gene TRBV7-9; 10 bases agree with TRBD2. The CDR3 consists of 17 residues. V lost 1 base and J lost 3; bases outside the gene matches: 8. Germline CDR1 is SEHNR and CDR2 is FQNEAQ (reference sequence). The chain's CDR3 is CASSLGVGLAGEETQYF. DNA for the CDR3: TGTGCCAGCAGCTTAGGGGTGGGGCTAGCGGGAGAAGAGACCCAGTACTTC.

The gene calls are TRBV2 and TRBJ1-1; D gene uncertain. CDR1 is SNHLY and CDR2 is FYNNEI in the germline V gene. The V gene lost 6 bases and the J gene lost 6 bases, with 20 bases spanning the gap. The CDR3 has 15 amino acids. CDR3 in DNA: TGTGCCAGCAGCCGGTTACAGCGGAGTGACGCTGAAGCTTTCTTT. This translates into CASSRLQRSDAEAFF.